This T cell receptor (beta chain) was recorded in a study of control samples from healthy donors and cancer patients. V lost 6 bases to trimming and J lost 0 bases; unmatched junction nucleotides: 6. This CDR3 has 15 residues. From germline, CDR1 is MNHEY and CDR2 SVGAGI. Here immunoSEQ multiplex PCR was the method, and the copy in TCRdb shows in-frame clones only, minus some. The sample shows 70,000 to 95,000 clones, approximately 89% of them seen only once. The sample comprised blood. The chain carries TRBV6-5 and TRBJ2-3, with TRBD1 identical over 7 bases. The clonotype originates from a woman aged 25 to 39 in good health. CDR3 coding DNA: TGTGCCAGCAGCGGGGACAGAACTAGCACAGATACGCAGTATTTT. Residues: CASSGDRTSTDTQYF.